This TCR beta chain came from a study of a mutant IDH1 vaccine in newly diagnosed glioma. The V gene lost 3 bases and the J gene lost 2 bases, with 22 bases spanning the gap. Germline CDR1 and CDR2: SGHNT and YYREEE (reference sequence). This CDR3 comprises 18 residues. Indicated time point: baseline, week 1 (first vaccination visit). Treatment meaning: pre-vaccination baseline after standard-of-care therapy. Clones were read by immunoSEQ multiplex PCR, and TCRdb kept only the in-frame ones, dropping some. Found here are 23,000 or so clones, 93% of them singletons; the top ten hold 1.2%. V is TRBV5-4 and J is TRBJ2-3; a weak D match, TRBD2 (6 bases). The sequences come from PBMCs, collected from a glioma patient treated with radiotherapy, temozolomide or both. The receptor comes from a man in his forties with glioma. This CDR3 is CASSSWRGPVGHTDTQYF. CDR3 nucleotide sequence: TGTGCCAGCAGCTCCTGGCGGGGTCCCGTTGGGCACACAGATACGCAGTATTTT.